Listed below are T cell receptor beta chains from one sample, sequenced in a study of T cells in Graves' hyperthyroidism and ophthalmopathy. Via MiXCR, TCRdb re-called the multiplex PCR reads, giving one row per CDR3 protein. The sample carries approximately 330,000 distinct CDR3 sequences, 15% to 20% recorded once. Input material: blood. All receptors come from a woman in her 50s with Graves' hyperthyroidism. CDR3s include the opening cysteine and the closing phenylalanine or tryptophan. A D gene is named only where the DNA matches it firmly. Not all rows give a size; the values are once, few, many and, for expanded clones, a class.

cdr3_aa: CASSYSGTEETQYF
cdr3_nt: TGTGCCAGCAGCTACTCCGGGACAGAAGAGACCCAGTACTTC
clone_size: many
v_call: TRBV7-2
d_call: TRBD1
j_call: TRBJ2-5

cdr3_aa: CASSLRGGGGFHETQYF
cdr3_nt: TGCGCCAGCAGCTTGCGAGGAGGGGGCGGTTTTCACGAGACCCAGTACTTC
clone_size: -
v_call: TRBV5-1
d_call: -
j_call: TRBJ2-5

cdr3_aa: CASKELAGGGETQYF
cdr3_nt: TGTGCCAGCAAAGAACTAGCGGGAGGTGGAGAGACCCAGTACTTC
clone_size: many
v_call: TRBV6-1
d_call: TRBD2
j_call: TRBJ2-5

cdr3_aa: CAWSVVGNEQFF
cdr3_nt: TGTGCCTGGAGTGTAGTGGGCAATGAGCAGTTCTTC
clone_size: -
v_call: TRBV30
d_call: -
j_call: TRBJ2-1

cdr3_aa: CSAREEAKFSYNEQFF
cdr3_nt: TGCAGTGCTAGAGAGGAGGCCAAATTTTCCTACAATGAGCAGTTCTTC
clone_size: -
v_call: TRBV20-1
d_call: -
j_call: TRBJ2-1

cdr3_aa: CASRGLAGDQETQYF
cdr3_nt: TGCGCCAGCAGGGGGCTAGCGGGGGACCAAGAGACCCAGTACTTC
clone_size: -
v_call: TRBV5-1
d_call: TRBD2
j_call: TRBJ2-5

cdr3_aa: CASSTDGRTWETQYF
cdr3_nt: TGTGCCAGCAGCACGGACGGAAGAACGTGGGAGACCCAGTACTTC
clone_size: many
v_call: TRBV7-2
d_call: -
j_call: TRBJ2-5

cdr3_aa: CASSWARDSNTGELFF
cdr3_nt: TGTGCCAGCAGCTGGGCGCGGGACAGCAACACCGGGGAGCTGTTTTTT
clone_size: -
v_call: TRBV7-9
d_call: -
j_call: TRBJ2-2

cdr3_aa: CASSFNPAEQETQYF
cdr3_nt: TGCGCCAGCAGCTTCAATCCGGCGGAACAAGAGACCCAGTACTTC
clone_size: few
v_call: TRBV5-1
d_call: -
j_call: TRBJ2-5

cdr3_aa: CASSLGGGARTEAFF
cdr3_nt: TGTGCCAGCAGCTTAGGGGGGGGGGCGAGGACTGAAGCTTTCTTT
clone_size: -
v_call: TRBV5-1
d_call: -
j_call: TRBJ1-1

cdr3_aa: CASSQAYGRNSYNEQFF
cdr3_nt: TGTGCCAGCAGCCAAGCCTACGGCAGGAACTCCTACAATGAGCAGTTCTTC
clone_size: many
v_call: TRBV14
d_call: -
j_call: TRBJ2-1

cdr3_aa: CASSPAQTSSPYEQYF
cdr3_nt: TGTGCCAGCTCACCAGCCCAGACTAGCTCACCCTACGAGCAGTACTTC
clone_size: many
v_call: TRBV18
d_call: TRBD2
j_call: TRBJ2-7

cdr3_aa: CASSALRDRDGETQYF
cdr3_nt: TGTGCCAGCAGTGCCCTCCGGGACAGGGACGGAGAGACCCAGTACTTC
clone_size: few
v_call: TRBV6-1
d_call: TRBD1
j_call: TRBJ2-5

cdr3_aa: CASSYVGTGGYGYTF
cdr3_nt: TGTGCCAGCAGTTACGTAGGGACAGGGGGCTATGGCTACACCTTC
clone_size: few
v_call: TRBV6-2/TRBV6-3
d_call: TRBD1
j_call: TRBJ1-2

cdr3_aa: CAWSATGSGNTIYF
cdr3_nt: TGTGCCTGGAGTGCTACAGGGTCTGGAAACACCATATATTTT
clone_size: many
v_call: TRBV30
d_call: -
j_call: TRBJ1-3

cdr3_aa: CASSLTGALKNIQYF
cdr3_nt: TGTGCCAGCAGTCTCACAGGGGCGTTAAAAAACATTCAGTACTTC
clone_size: many
v_call: TRBV28
d_call: TRBD1
j_call: TRBJ2-4

cdr3_aa: CSARSGVPPYEQYF
cdr3_nt: TGCAGTGCTAGATCAGGGGTCCCCCCCTACGAGCAGTACTTC
clone_size: many
v_call: TRBV20-1
d_call: -
j_call: TRBJ2-7

cdr3_aa: CASSLFGRELQETQYF
cdr3_nt: TGTGCCAGCAGCTTGTTTGGACGGGAGCTCCAAGAGACCCAGTACTTC
clone_size: -
v_call: TRBV3-1
d_call: -
j_call: TRBJ2-5

cdr3_aa: CSAGPASGSYEQYF
cdr3_nt: TGCAGTGCTGGGCCCGCTAGCGGGAGTTACGAGCAGTACTTC
clone_size: -
v_call: TRBV20-1
d_call: TRBD2
j_call: TRBJ2-7

cdr3_aa: CSAVDRGPTNEKLFF
cdr3_nt: TGCAGTGCTGTGGACAGGGGACCCACTAATGAAAAACTGTTTTTT
clone_size: many
v_call: TRBV20-1
d_call: TRBD1
j_call: TRBJ1-4

cdr3_aa: CASSNSYEQYF
cdr3_nt: TGTGCCAGCAGTAATTCTTACGAGCAGTACTTC
clone_size: -
v_call: TRBV28
d_call: -
j_call: TRBJ2-7

cdr3_aa: CASGVPRRGEQYF
cdr3_nt: TGTGCCAGCGGTGTTCCCCGGAGGGGCGAGCAGTACTTC
clone_size: many
v_call: TRBV2
d_call: -
j_call: TRBJ2-7

cdr3_aa: CASSQGLAHTGELFF
cdr3_nt: TGTGCCAGCAGCCAAGGACTAGCACACACCGGGGAGCTGTTTTTT
clone_size: -
v_call: TRBV3-1
d_call: TRBD2
j_call: TRBJ2-2

cdr3_aa: CSAQLQSEAFF
cdr3_nt: TGCAGTGCTCAGCTACAGAGCGAAGCTTTCTTT
clone_size: many
v_call: TRBV20-1
d_call: -
j_call: TRBJ1-1

cdr3_aa: CASSLTAGEGGYTF
cdr3_nt: TGTGCCAGCAGCCTAACGGCAGGGGAGGGTGGCTACACCTTC
clone_size: many
v_call: TRBV12-3/TRBV12-4
d_call: -
j_call: TRBJ1-2

cdr3_aa: CASSYSWGPRNEQFF
cdr3_nt: TGTGCCAGCAGTTACTCTTGGGGCCCCCGCAATGAGCAGTTCTTC
clone_size: few
v_call: TRBV6-2/TRBV6-3
d_call: -
j_call: TRBJ2-1

cdr3_aa: CASSFIVSGGATDTQYF
cdr3_nt: TGTGCCAGCAGCTTCATTGTTTCCGGGGGGGCAACAGATACGCAGTATTTT
clone_size: many
v_call: TRBV13
d_call: TRBD2
j_call: TRBJ2-3

cdr3_aa: CASSPNTGVGNYGYTF
cdr3_nt: TGTGCCAGCAGCCCTAATACAGGGGTCGGAAACTATGGCTACACCTTC
clone_size: many
v_call: TRBV7-9
d_call: TRBD1
j_call: TRBJ1-2

cdr3_aa: CSASSGPTYNEQFF
cdr3_nt: TGCAGTGCTAGCTCTGGCCCCACCTACAATGAGCAGTTCTTC
clone_size: many
v_call: TRBV20-1
d_call: -
j_call: TRBJ2-1

cdr3_aa: CASSLARANVLTF
cdr3_nt: TGTGCCAGCAGCTTAGCGAGGGCCAACGTCCTGACTTTC
clone_size: many
v_call: TRBV11-2
d_call: -
j_call: TRBJ2-6

cdr3_aa: CASSSGLYGYTF
cdr3_nt: TGTGCCAGCAGTTCCGGGTTGTATGGCTACACCTTC
clone_size: many
v_call: TRBV27
d_call: -
j_call: TRBJ1-2

cdr3_aa: CASSQGQNSGNTIYF
cdr3_nt: TGCGCCAGCAGCCAAGGTCAGAACTCTGGAAACACCATATATTTT
clone_size: -
v_call: TRBV4-1
d_call: -
j_call: TRBJ1-3

cdr3_aa: CSAGGQETQYF
cdr3_nt: TGCAGTGCTGGGGGACAAGAGACCCAGTACTTC
clone_size: many
v_call: TRBV20-1
d_call: -
j_call: TRBJ2-5

cdr3_aa: CASSTGYYEQYF
cdr3_nt: TGTGCCAGCAGCACCGGGTACTACGAGCAGTACTTC
clone_size: -
v_call: TRBV6-1
d_call: -
j_call: TRBJ2-7

cdr3_aa: CASGDDLPLGYSPLHF
cdr3_nt: TGTGCCAGCGGCGATGATTTGCCCCTGGGGTACTCACCCCTCCACTTT
clone_size: -
v_call: TRBV6-1
d_call: -
j_call: TRBJ1-6

cdr3_aa: CASSQEFLASSNEQFF
cdr3_nt: TGTGCCAGCAGCCAAGAATTTTTGGCGAGTTCCAATGAGCAGTTCTTC
clone_size: -
v_call: TRBV11-2
d_call: -
j_call: TRBJ2-1

cdr3_aa: CAWREQGSQPQHF
cdr3_nt: TGTGCCTGGAGAGAACAGGGGTCTCAGCCCCAGCATTTT
clone_size: -
v_call: TRBV30
d_call: TRBD1
j_call: TRBJ1-5

cdr3_aa: CASSLGTSGSEQYF
cdr3_nt: TGTGCCAGCAGTCTTGGGACTAGCGGGAGCGAGCAGTACTTC
clone_size: many
v_call: TRBV28
d_call: TRBD2
j_call: TRBJ2-7

cdr3_aa: CSASRGGTGSTEAFF
cdr3_nt: TGCAGTGCTTCGCGAGGCGGGACAGGGTCCACTGAAGCTTTCTTT
clone_size: few
v_call: TRBV20-1
d_call: TRBD1
j_call: TRBJ1-1

cdr3_aa: CATSDSTSGTQYF
cdr3_nt: TGTGCCACCAGTGATTCGACTAGCGGGACCCAGTACTTC
clone_size: -
v_call: TRBV24-1
d_call: TRBD2
j_call: TRBJ2-5

cdr3_aa: CASSQGGGRERLFF
cdr3_nt: TGTGCCAGCAGCCAAGGAGGGGGCCGGGAAAGACTGTTTTTT
clone_size: many
v_call: TRBV3-1
d_call: TRBD1
j_call: TRBJ1-4

cdr3_aa: CAISESLGAGGFGGANVLTF
cdr3_nt: TGTGCCATCAGTGAGTCCCTCGGGGCAGGGGGCTTTGGTGGGGCCAACGTCCTGACTTTC
clone_size: -
v_call: TRBV10-3
d_call: TRBD1
j_call: TRBJ2-6